This T cell receptor beta chain was sequenced during a study of shared clonotypes between healthy human individuals. Study results and limitations: With few donors, the genetic and exposure-history diversity represented was limited. The expectation was that sequencing depth would affect clonotype sharing among donors. Naive subsets tended to show greater estimated richness than memory subsets.

Terminally differentiated effector memory CD45RA+ cells were excluded from the naive CD8 cells, which were CD45RO-negative and positively selected for CCR7. On sorted subsets, replicate PCRs used 200 to 250 ng DNA, or some 27,000 T cell genomes. Only in-frame clones appear in the TCRdb table, and some are missing; sequencing was by immunoSEQ multiplex PCR. The data hold some 2.1 million clones, with approximately 94% observed a single time. This CDR3 spans 16 amino acids. CDR1 SNHLY and CDR2 FYNNEI come from the germline V gene. V lost 4 bases and J 6 bases, leaving 21 bases between the germline ends. Regarding this clone: Its antigen remains unknown.

The TCR was taken from a man aged 18 to 29 in good health. The J gene is TRBJ1-2, the V gene TRBV2, with TRBD1 as a possible D gene (6 bases). Input material: naive CD8+ T cells sorted from blood. The CDR3 DNA reads TGTGCCAGCAGTGCTCCCCCCGGGGGGGCGGTTGATGGCTACACCTTC. This sequence encodes CASSAPPGGAVDGYTF.